This entry features one T cell receptor beta chain sequence. Its antigen is currently unknown. This sample is drawn from a study of radiotherapy plus CTLA-4 blockade in lung cancer. CDR1 is MDHEN and CDR2 is SYDVKM in the germline V gene. The CDR3 has 13 residues. Trimming left V 6 bases short and J 4 bases short, with 10 bases between. Each patient with chemo-refractory metastatic non-small-cell lung cancer was treated with focal radiation plus CTLA-4 blockade using ipilimumab. The study, taken as a whole, reports: After treatment with radiotherapy plus ipilimumab, TCR clones that came from the tumor expanded in blood.

Profiling relied on immunoSEQ multiplex PCR, and the TCRdb table lists in-frame clones only, not all of them. The sample lists over 40,000 clones, more than 75% seen once, with approximately 3.3% in the top ten. Sequencing was performed on peripheral blood, taken from a patient treated with radiotherapy plus ipilimumab. The source of this sequence is a human donor with non-small cell lung cancer who had stable disease on radiotherapy plus ipilimumab. The genes are TRBV28 and TRBJ2-1; D unclear. CDR3 in DNA: TGTGCCAGCAGCGTCCGGAGTTACAATGAGCAGTTCTTC. Translation: CASSVRSYNEQFF.